Below are 5 T cell receptor beta chains sequenced from a single sample in a study of T-cell reconstitution after alpha-beta-depleted transplantation in children. Unique molecular identifiers were incorporated during preparation of the TCRbeta library. TCRdb ran MiXCR on the PCR reads and lists one entry per CDR3 protein. Here the sample spans approximately 98,000 distinct CDR3 sequences, 5% to 7% being singletons. The source was PBMCs, mostly from graft donor cells, collected 360 days after TCRalphabeta/CD19-depleted stem cell transplant. These receptors all stem from a male patient aged 2 to 9 who had a stem cell transplant for acute lymphoblastic leukemia, so the T cells may come from the graft donor.

This clonotype appeared many times. The chain is built from TRBV11-1 and TRBJ2-3, with 8 bases matching TRBD2. After removal of 5 bases from V and 0 bases from J, the junction contained 16 bases not matched to a gene. Germline CDR1 is SGHAT and CDR2 is FQDESV (reference sequence). This CDR3 spans 19 amino acids. The CDR3 sequence is CASSPAGERGHSSTDTQYF. The CDR3 nucleotides are TGTGCCAGCAGCCCCGCTGGAGAGCGGGGGCACTCTAGCACAGATACGCAGTATTTT.

This clonotype was picked up many times. The V call is TRBV12-3 or TRBV12-4, the J call TRBJ1-6; the D gene is possibly TRBD1 (6 bases). This CDR3 comprises 16 residues. V was clipped by 5 bases and J by 5 bases, with 16 bases between them. The CDR3 protein is CASSPAGGADNSPLHF. The CDR3 coding sequence is TGTGCCAGCAGTCCCGCGGGGGGCGCGGATAATTCACCCCTCCACTTT.

This clonotype was counted ten times or more. The rearrangement uses TRBV9 and TRBJ1-3; 9 nucleotides align to TRBD1. V lost 4 bases to trimming and J lost 0 bases; unmatched junction nucleotides: 17. Germline CDR1 is SGDLS and CDR2 is YYNGEE. This CDR3 has 20 amino acids. The CDR3 region has the DNA TGTGCCAGCAGCTCCCCCCTCGGGGACAGGGAAGCATTCTCTGGAAACACCATATATTTT. Its translation is CASSSPLGDREAFSGNTIYF.

The V and J genes are TRBV7-9 and TRBJ1-6, with 7 nucleotides matching TRBD1. V dropped 6 bases and J dropped 6; count of bases not matched to a gene: 8. Germline V gene data show CDR1 as SEHNR and CDR2 as FQNEAQ (reference sequence). The CDR3 has 15 residues. CDR3 coding DNA: TGTGCCAGCAGTTCCCCAGGGGGGGTTAATTCACCCCTCCACTTT. The encoded protein is CASSSPGGVNSPLHF.

This chain uses TRBV9 with TRBJ2-2; no definite D call. The germline V gene encodes CDR1 SGDLS and CDR2 YYNGEE. CDR3 length equals 12 residues. Trimming removed 4 bases at V and 15 bases at J, with 16 bases between. The CDR3 region has the DNA TGTGCCAGCAGCTCGGATCAGTGGTTGGTGTTTTTT. Protein: CASSSDQWLVFF.